Described below is a single TCR beta chain sequence and its context. Measured with immunoSEQ multiplex PCR; TCRdb has only the in-frame clones, and not every one. Found here are about 60,000 clones, just over 75% of them singletons; the top ten hold less than 4%. Alongside CTLA-4 blockade with ipilimumab, patients with chemo-refractory metastatic non-small-cell lung cancer received focal radiation. This sample is part of a study of radiotherapy plus CTLA-4 blockade in lung cancer. This CDR3 contains 17 residues. V lost 2 bases to trimming and J lost 3 bases, with 17 bases between them. CDR1 MNHNS and CDR2 SASEGT come from the germline V gene.

The material sequenced was peripheral blood, taken from a patient treated with radiotherapy plus ipilimumab. The chain recombines TRBV6-1 with TRBJ1-5, with D perhaps matching TRBD1 (5 bases). The clonotype comes from a human donor with non-small cell lung cancer who had a partial response to radiotherapy plus ipilimumab. Here the CDR3 reads CASSEMVVGAHNQPQHF. CDR3 DNA sequence: TGTGCCAGCAGTGAAATGGTGGTAGGGGCCCACAATCAGCCCCAGCATTTT.